These T cell receptor beta chains were read from a single sample in a study of Ad26.COV2.S vaccination and SARS-CoV-2 variants. The protocol was immunoSEQ multiplex PCR, while the TCRdb copy is restricted to in-frame clones and leaves out a portion. The table includes about 97,000 clones, 80% detected once. This specimen consisted of peripheral blood, obtained after recovery from COVID-19. Source of these receptors: a human donor who had recovered from COVID-19. Both conserved end residues are trimmed from each CDR3. The size of a clone is reported for some rows only, either as once, few or many, or as a class for expanded clones.

>TRBJ2-3|TRBV2|.
ASRAATDTQY
>TRBJ1-4|TRBV7-9|few
ASSSLGYEKLF
>TRBJ1-4|TRBV7-9|once
ASSLAEQGSYEKLF
>TRBJ2-1|TRBV19|.
ASSIARTGANEQF
>TRBJ2-3|TRBV30|.
AWSVSSDTQY
>TRBJ2-7|TRBV5-4|.
ASSFGGYSYEQY
>TRBJ1-2|TRBV9|.
ASSGSGTGELYGYT
>TRBJ2-6|TRBV4-3|.
ASSHFLTGASSTPGANVLT
>TRBJ2-7|TRBV27|.
ASSLFLAGGEQY
>TRBJ1-4|TRBV30|.
AWSVSRGAEKLF
>TRBJ2-5|TRBV3-1/TRBV3-2|.
ASSPTGEETQY
>TRBJ2-3|TRBV3-1/TRBV3-2|.
ASSRGLAGGSTDTQY
>TRBJ1-4|TRBV7-9|.
ASSLALGTNEKLF
>TRBJ2-7|TRBV4-1|.
ASSQVLAGTYEQY
>TRBJ2-7|TRBV5-1|.
ASGKGATYEQY
>TRBJ1-3|TRBV6-1|.
ASSDRTAGGNTIY
>TRBJ1-4|TRBV5-4|.
ASSLGRLNEKLF
>TRBJ1-1|TRBV23-1|.
ASSRPGQGSLNTEAF
>TRBJ2-1|TRBV19|.
ASSYLGQGSSVQF
>TRBJ1-4|TRBV6-1|.
ASSENDGNLGANEKLF
>TRBJ2-1|TRBV7-9|few
ASSLVHAYNEQF
>TRBJ2-6|TRBV6-5|.
ASSRQFSGANVLT
>TRBJ1-2|TRBV4-1|few
ASSQDWRVKGYT
>TRBJ1-1|TRBV6-5|.
AARDINTEAF
>TRBJ1-6|TRBV6-1|.
ASSEGDNRHNSPLH
>TRBJ2-4|TRBV7-9|.
ASRAVRVGAKNIQY
>TRBJ1-4|TRBV28|.
ASSLEGATNEKLF
>TRBJ2-1|TRBV24-1|.
ATSDLSRGRNEQF
>TRBJ1-1|TRBV4-3|few
ASSQEGTSSLAF
>TRBJ2-3|TRBV19|.
ASSINGQGTDTQY
>TRBJ2-7|TRBV20-1|.
SAWTGYEQY
>TRBJ2-1|TRBV5-1|once
ASSFLRGASYNEQF
>TRBJ2-3|TRBV3-1/TRBV3-2|.
ASRASFHTDTQY
>TRBJ1-6|TRBV29-1|.
SVEAGDYNSPLH
>TRBJ2-5|TRBV3-1/TRBV3-2|.
ASSRQETQY
>TRBJ2-7|TRBV5-1|.
ASSPNLSTDRSDEQY
>TRBJ2-7|TRBV11-2|.
ASSQRGRGPGNEQY
>TRBJ2-1|TRBV19|.
ASSHRRSSYNEQF
>TRBJ2-7|TRBV19|once
ASSSQGDEQY
>TRBJ2-3|TRBV4-2|.
ASSSVTTKDTQY
>TRBJ2-1|TRBV6-6|.
ASSSGQYNEQF
>TRBJ2-6|TRBV10-2|few
ASSTPQETGANVLT
>TRBJ2-7|TRBV30|.
AWSVSPYEQY
>TRBJ2-5|TRBV12-3/TRBV12-4|.
ASSFGGQETQY
>TRBJ2-5|TRBV5-1|once
ASSPPFPTLETQY
>TRBJ1-5|TRBV28|once
ASSVGGLNQPQH
>TRBJ1-2|TRBV6-6|.
ASSPASPGQGNYGYT
>TRBJ1-2|TRBV21-1|.
ASSKGGPGDSYGYT